The T cell receptor (beta chain) described here comes from a study of cytomegalovirus exposure and HLA in healthy donors (dated by TCRdb to the late 2010s). In terms of the full investigation: An earlier analysis of about 560 of the donors reported approximately 260 Gb of sequence data and around 120 million unique TCR beta sequences obtained from some 200 million T cells. An early release that covered some 630 HLA-typed donors contained about 300 gigabases of sequencing data and around 80 million unique TCR sequences. Among the roughly 400 genotyped donors, more than 70% belonged to the genetic ancestry cluster associated with self-reported Caucasian donors. The study aimed to test whether signatures of past pathogen exposure could be identified by cataloging public T cell receptors. The study profiled the T cell repertoires of 666 subjects by immunosequencing and related them to cytomegalovirus serostatus. Besides the first cohort of 550 to 750 subjects, a separate validation cohort made up of 120 different subjects was used. To predict cytomegalovirus infection status, the study brought together high-throughput TCR immunosequencing, statistical association of individual TCRs with disease status, and machine learning. To study patterns of TCR occurrence, a later analysis re-analyzed previously published TCR beta repertoires from 700 or so donors and added high-resolution HLA genotyping. Rather than using new phenotypic data, the later analysis identified candidate immune exposures from TCR beta sequences and from how often those sequences occurred across donors. To decide whether each TCR beta V gene segment behaved as functional or pseudogenic, an earlier analysis of some 600 of the donors relied on high-throughput TCR beta sequencing. Donor age, sex, ethnicity and CMV serostatus were collected together with the repertoire data. Genome-wide SNP genotypes for about 55% of the roughly 670 donors were used in a later genetic analysis, which treated that subset as a discovery cohort. All discovery cohort repertoires had been generated on a single sequencing platform. Both class I and class II loci were covered by HLA typing, at four-digit resolution. The number of typed donors differed by locus: roughly 629-640 for A, B, C, DRB1 and DQB1; 522 for DQA1; roughly 600 for DPA1; and 450 to 480 for DPB1. Roughly 5 DR-DQ haplotypes were handled as single units for association and clustering, since linkage in the cohort was strong. Among several hundred genotyped donors of the cohort, an average of around 240,000 unique TCR beta nucleotide sequences was sequenced per donor, of which roughly 17% were non-productive. Study-level results and caveats: A later analysis found that TCR association rates varied across HLA loci, with DRB1 alleles showing the most associated TCRs and HLA-C alleles the fewest. The classifier was reported to diagnose cytomegalovirus status with high specificity and sensitivity in both the original cohort and the validation cohort. A later genetic analysis reported fewer N-insertions in productive TCRs among donors in an Asian-associated ancestry cluster than the roughly 620-donor mean. V-gene and J-gene trimming of TCR beta chains was associated with a missense DCLRE1C variant in a later genetic analysis, and the association was replicated in an independent cohort. In a later analysis, HLA-associated TCR beta chains were found to be more clonally expanded and to have lower generation probabilities than equally common non-associated chains. A cluster of highly shared sequence variants was judged likely to represent a technical artifact of the sequencing pipeline. A further reported finding was that TCR beta sequences accurately predicted the HLA-A and HLA-B alleles for most subjects in the first cohort. When HLA alleles, especially DR and DQ, strongly co-occurred, TCR associations were difficult to assign to individual alleles. A later analysis found that most CMV-associated TCR beta chains appeared HLA-restricted, with HLA associations seemingly driven largely by CMV exposure. The authors suggested that the approach could potentially be generalized to other disease states and immunological phenotypes. While some public TCRs were present in many individuals, most TCR sequences turned up only very rarely across donors. In a later analysis, some 18,000 TCR beta sequences were associated with specific HLA alleles at a false discovery rate of 0.05. According to a later analysis, parvovirus B19, influenza, CMV and Epstein-Barr virus appeared linked to several top co-occurrence clusters. In vitro tests confirmed that a few of the cytomegalovirus-associated TCR beta chains recognize cytomegalovirus antigens. In the study, 164 TCR beta chains were listed as associated with cytomegalovirus. Some IMGT-functional V segments, including TRBV6-2 and TRBV6-3, could not be told apart with the 87-base-pair reads, so those segments were excluded. Immune exposure information for the cohort was limited to CMV serostatus. In an earlier analysis of around 600 of the donors, most TCR beta V segments were observed in productive rearrangements about 87% or about 30% of the time, broadly matching IMGT annotations. Correlated functional status among segregating V segments might be attributable to linkage disequilibrium, but an unknown experimental factor could not be ruled out. Sequencing depth was assumed to be roughly uniform across donors in the presence/absence analyses, though that assumption may not hold. Because some donors lacked HLA typing at each locus, the association tests relied only on the typed subset. Because counts were too low, seventeen rarely observed V segments, including chromosome 9 orphons, were excluded from the earlier analysis of several hundred of the donors. In this cohort, only TCR beta chains were sequenced, and detectable features were limited by the absence of alpha or paired-chain data.

The cohort consisted of approximately 670 healthy bone marrow donors. At the time of sampling, every cohort member was nominally healthy, though immune exposures that went unrecorded were likely present. The donor was CMV seropositive and belonged to the group of more than 250 seropositive cohort members. Every donor gave a peripheral blood sample, and the peripheral blood mononuclear cells from that sample were used for TCR beta sequencing. The Qiagen DNeasy Blood Extraction Kit was used to extract genomic DNA from the blood cell samples. Library preparation used the immunoSEQ multiplex PCR assay. The multiplex PCR relied on a mix of 60 forward primers for TCR Vbeta segments and 13 reverse primers for TCR Jbeta segments. A multiplex PCR assay on genomic DNA amplified the CDR3 region of rearranged TCR beta genes. The amplified TCR beta libraries were sequenced on the Illumina HiSeq System as 87-base-pair reads. In the original analysis: In a later analysis, tens of millions of unique TCR beta chains were counted across the approximately 620 repertoires, and roughly 11 million of these chains were shared by at least two donors. To remove PCR and sequencing errors, raw reads were error-corrected and collapsed into unique sequences using a nearest-neighbor algorithm that merged closely related sequences. V, D and J gene segments were assigned by aligning CDR3 sequences to IMGT reference sequences. Each retained sequence needed at least a six-nucleotide match to both a V gene segment and a J gene segment. Rearrangements were called productive when the CDR3 lacked stop codons and stayed in frame with V and J; all others were non-productive. Following IMGT convention, CDR3 was defined as the stretch from the second conserved V-encoded cysteine to the conserved J-encoded phenylalanine. The earlier analysis of around 640 of the donors excluded sequences that lacked an unambiguous match to a single V gene segment. An earlier analysis of fewer than 650 of the donors classified V segments as functional when productive rearrangements were above 56.7% and as segregating when the standard deviation between donors was above 5%. To diagnose cytomegalovirus status from the catalog of TCR beta chain sequences, a statistical classification framework was built. In a later analysis, V and J genes were assigned by comparing TCR nucleotide sequences against IMGT/GENE-DB human TR gene sequences. Using the TCRdist pipeline, a later analysis assigned CDR3 sequences along with most-parsimonious VDJ recombination scenarios. In a later analysis, every TCR beta chain was defined by the combination of its CDR3 amino acid sequence and its V-gene family, and reads without a unique V-gene family were dropped. To address suspected cross-contamination and a sequencing artifact, a later analysis removed approximately 590 highly shared, low-generation-probability nucleotide sequences. In a later analysis, a clonal expansion index was calculated for each public chain from normalized within-repertoire ranks of inferred template counts. Generation probabilities in a later analysis came from a VDJ recombination model fitted to out-of-frame rearrangements, and those results were checked against IGoR. In a later analysis, hypergeometric tests were used to score TCR-TCR, TCR-HLA and TCR-CMV co-occurrence, with a repertoire-size bias correction applied to TCR pairs. To estimate false discovery rates, a later analysis permuted the HLA or CMV assignments 20 times. A later analysis grouped co-occurring TCRs with DBSCAN, adding TCRdist sequence similarity when clustering within HLA-allele-positive subsets. Repertoires with fewer than 30,000 or more than 120,000 public chains, plus five repertoires with anomalous nucleotide sharing, were excluded from co-occurrence clustering. Not all clones reach the TCRdb copy of this immuneACCESS table, which keeps in-frame sequences only. Checked studies attribute under half of the gap to unresolved V genes and leave the rest unexplained. Clone size and V and J calls were adopted from that table, with D and trimming inferred from the DNA. The sample table contains more than 150,000 clones; only one count was recorded for 75% to 90% of them. The ten largest account for 1.4% of the sample.

CDR1 MRHNA and CDR2 SNTAGT are derived from the germline V gene. V is pruned by 5 bases and J by 3 bases, leaving 7 bases of the junction without a gene match. The CDR3 measures 16 amino acids from cysteine to phenylalanine. CDR3 DNA only is kept here, 48 bases in frame from base 1. Notes on this clone: Its antigen has not been determined. Base qualities are not provided; no much larger clone lies one nucleotide away.

The receptor's source is a girl aged 5-17 years in good health and CMV-seropositive. The specimen sequenced was PBMCs. The rearranged segments are TRBV6-4 and TRBJ2-1, with 10 middle bases fitting TRBD2. The CDR3 here reads CASSTTSGNGYNEQFF. DNA sequence: TGTGCCAGCAGTACCACTAGCGGGAACGGCTACAATGAGCAGTTCTTC.